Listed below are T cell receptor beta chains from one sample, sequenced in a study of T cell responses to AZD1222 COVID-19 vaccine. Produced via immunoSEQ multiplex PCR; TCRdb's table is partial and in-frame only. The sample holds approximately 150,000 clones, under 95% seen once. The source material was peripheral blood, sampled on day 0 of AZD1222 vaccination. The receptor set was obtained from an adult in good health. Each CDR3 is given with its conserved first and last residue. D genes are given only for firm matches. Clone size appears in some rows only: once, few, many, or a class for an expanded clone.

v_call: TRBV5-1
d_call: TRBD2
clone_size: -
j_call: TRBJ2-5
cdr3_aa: CASSPTSVRGETQYF
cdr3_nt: TGCGCCAGCAGCCCCACTAGCGTTAGAGGAGAGACCCAGTACTTC

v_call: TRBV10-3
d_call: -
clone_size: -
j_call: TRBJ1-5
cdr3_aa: CAISERGDNQPQHF
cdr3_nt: TGTGCCATCAGTGAGAGGGGGGATAATCAGCCCCAGCATTTT

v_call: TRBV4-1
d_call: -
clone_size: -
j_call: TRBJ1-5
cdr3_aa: CASSQEGTLSNQPQHF
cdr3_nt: TGCGCCAGCAGCCAAGAGGGGACACTTAGCAATCAGCCCCAGCATTTT

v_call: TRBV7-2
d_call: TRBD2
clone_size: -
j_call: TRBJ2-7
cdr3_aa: CASSFSGGPVEQYF
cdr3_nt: TGTGCCAGCAGCTTTAGCGGGGGCCCCGTGGAGCAGTACTTC

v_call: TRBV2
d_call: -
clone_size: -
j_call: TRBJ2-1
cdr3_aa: CASSGLTGWSEQFF
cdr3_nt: TGTGCCAGCAGCGGTTTGACAGGCTGGAGTGAGCAGTTCTTC

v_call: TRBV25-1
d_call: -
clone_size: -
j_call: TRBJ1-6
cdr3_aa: CASSGGYNSPLHF
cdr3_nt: TGTGCCAGCAGTGGAGGGTATAATTCACCCCTCCACTTT

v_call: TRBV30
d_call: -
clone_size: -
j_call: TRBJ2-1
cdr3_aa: CAWSVPGLGARNEQFF
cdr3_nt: TGTGCCTGGAGTGTCCCGGGACTTGGGGCCCGCAATGAGCAGTTCTTC

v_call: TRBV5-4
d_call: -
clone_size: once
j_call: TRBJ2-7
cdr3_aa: CASNVRQSPSYEQYF
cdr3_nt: TGTGCCAGCAACGTACGCCAGTCGCCCTCCTACGAGCAGTACTTC

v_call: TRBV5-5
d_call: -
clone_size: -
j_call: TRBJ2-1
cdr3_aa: CASSSFVDSPYNEQFF
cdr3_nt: TGTGCCAGCAGCTCCTTCGTTGACAGTCCCTACAATGAGCAGTTCTTC

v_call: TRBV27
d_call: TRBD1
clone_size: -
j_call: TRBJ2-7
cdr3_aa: CASSPRQGTTGHEQYF
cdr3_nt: TGTGCCAGCAGTCCGCGACAGGGCACCACCGGACACGAGCAGTACTTC

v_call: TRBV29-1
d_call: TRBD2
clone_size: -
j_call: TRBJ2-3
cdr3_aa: CSASGEGTDTQYF
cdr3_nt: TGCAGCGCCTCCGGGGAGGGGACAGATACGCAGTATTTT

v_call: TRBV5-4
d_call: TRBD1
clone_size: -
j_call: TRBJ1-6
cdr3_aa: CASSLGTRDRGNSPLHF
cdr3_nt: TGTGCCAGCAGCTTGGGGACACGGGACAGGGGGAATTCACCCCTCCACTTT

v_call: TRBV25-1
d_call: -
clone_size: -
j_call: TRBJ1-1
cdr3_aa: CASSEAVNTEAFF
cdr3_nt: TGTGCCAGCAGTGAGGCGGTTAACACTGAAGCTTTCTTT

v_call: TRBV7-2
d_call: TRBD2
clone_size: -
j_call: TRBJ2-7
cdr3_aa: CASSFSGKISYEQYF
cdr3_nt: TGTGCCAGCAGCTTCAGCGGGAAGATCTCCTACGAGCAGTACTTC

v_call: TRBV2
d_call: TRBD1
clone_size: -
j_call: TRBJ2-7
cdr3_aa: CASGRDRGIYEQYF
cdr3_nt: TGTGCCAGCGGCCGGGACAGGGGAATCTACGAGCAGTACTTC

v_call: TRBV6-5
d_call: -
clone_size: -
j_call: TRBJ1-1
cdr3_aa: CASSYSPGRAEAFF
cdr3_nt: TGTGCCAGCAGTTACTCCCCCGGCAGGGCTGAAGCTTTCTTT

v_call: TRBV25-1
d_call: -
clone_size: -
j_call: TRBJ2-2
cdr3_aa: CASKSEAVNTGELFF
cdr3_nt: TGTGCCAGCAAGTCGGAGGCCGTGAACACCGGGGAGCTGTTTTTT

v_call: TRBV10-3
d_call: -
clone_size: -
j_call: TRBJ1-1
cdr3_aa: CAIRGSAGISEAFF
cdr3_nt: TGTGCCATCAGGGGGTCGGCAGGAATCTCTGAAGCTTTCTTT

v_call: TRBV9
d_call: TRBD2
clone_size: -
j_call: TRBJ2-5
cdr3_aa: CASSVASGGGQETQYF
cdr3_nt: TGTGCCAGCAGCGTAGCAAGCGGGGGCGGCCAAGAGACCCAGTACTTC

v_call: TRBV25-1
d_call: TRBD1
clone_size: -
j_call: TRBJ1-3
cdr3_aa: CASSQGGQRGNTIYF
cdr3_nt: TGTGCCAGCTCTCAGGGGGGGCAAAGAGGAAACACCATATATTTT

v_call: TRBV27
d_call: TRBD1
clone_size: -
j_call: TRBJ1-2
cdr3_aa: CASSYGQGIGGYTF
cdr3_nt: TGTGCCAGCAGTTACGGACAGGGGATTGGTGGCTACACCTTC

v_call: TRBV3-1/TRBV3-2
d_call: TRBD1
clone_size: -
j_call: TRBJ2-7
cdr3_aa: CASSLGTGFHEQYF
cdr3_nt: TGTGCCAGCAGCCTGGGGACAGGGTTCCACGAGCAGTACTTC

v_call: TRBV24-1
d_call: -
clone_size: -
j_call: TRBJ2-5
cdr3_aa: CATSDLETQYF
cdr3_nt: TGTGCCACCAGTGATTTAGAGACCCAGTACTTC

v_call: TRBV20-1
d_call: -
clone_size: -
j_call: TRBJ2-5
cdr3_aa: CSAPERGTQYF
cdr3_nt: TGCAGTGCTCCGGAAAGGGGGACCCAGTACTTC

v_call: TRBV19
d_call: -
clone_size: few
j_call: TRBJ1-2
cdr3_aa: CASSGDGYTF
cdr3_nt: TGTGCCAGTTCGGGGGATGGCTACACCTTC

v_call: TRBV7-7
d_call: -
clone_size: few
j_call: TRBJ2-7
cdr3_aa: CASSHPRGEQYF
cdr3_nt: TGTGCTAGCAGCCACCCTAGGGGCGAGCAGTACTTC

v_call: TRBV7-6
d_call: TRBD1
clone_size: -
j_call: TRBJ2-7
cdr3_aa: CASSTWTGDHEQYF
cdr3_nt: TGTGCCAGCAGCACGTGGACAGGGGACCACGAGCAGTACTTC

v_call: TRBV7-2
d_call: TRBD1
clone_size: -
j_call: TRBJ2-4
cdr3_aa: CASSLDRQGAYIQYF
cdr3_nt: TGTGCCAGCAGCTTAGACCGACAGGGGGCGTACATTCAGTACTTC

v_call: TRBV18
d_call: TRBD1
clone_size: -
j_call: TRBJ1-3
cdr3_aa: CASSPGTARNTIYF
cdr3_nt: TGTGCCAGCTCACCGGGGACAGCTCGAAACACCATATATTTT

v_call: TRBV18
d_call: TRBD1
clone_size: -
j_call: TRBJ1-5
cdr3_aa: CASSSDRGRDYSNQPQHF
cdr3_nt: TGTGCCAGCTCATCTGACAGGGGGAGGGATTATAGCAATCAGCCCCAGCATTTT

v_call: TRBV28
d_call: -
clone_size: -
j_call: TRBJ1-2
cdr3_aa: CASSPYYGYTF
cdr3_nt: TGTGCCAGCAGTCCGTATTATGGCTACACCTTC

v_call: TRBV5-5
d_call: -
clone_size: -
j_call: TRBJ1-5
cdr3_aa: CASSLEGTVNQPQHF
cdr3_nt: TGTGCCAGCAGTTTGGAGGGTACGGTCAATCAGCCCCAGCATTTT

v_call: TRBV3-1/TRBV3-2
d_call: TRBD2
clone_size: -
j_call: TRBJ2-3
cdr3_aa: CASSPNSGSATDTQYF
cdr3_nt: TGTGCCAGCAGCCCAAATAGCGGGAGCGCGACAGATACGCAGTATTTT

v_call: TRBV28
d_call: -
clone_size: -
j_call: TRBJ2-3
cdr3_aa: CASSLLHTDTQYF
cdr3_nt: TGTGCCAGCAGTCTCCTACACACAGATACGCAGTATTTT

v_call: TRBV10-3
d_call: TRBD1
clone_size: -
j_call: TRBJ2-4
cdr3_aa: CAISISRGPGNIQYF
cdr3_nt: TGTGCCATCAGTATATCCAGGGGGCCAGGAAACATTCAGTACTTC

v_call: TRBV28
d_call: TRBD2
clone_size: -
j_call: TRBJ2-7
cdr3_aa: CASSLGGGPKEQYF
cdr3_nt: TGTGCCAGCAGTTTGGGGGGAGGGCCGAAAGAGCAGTACTTC

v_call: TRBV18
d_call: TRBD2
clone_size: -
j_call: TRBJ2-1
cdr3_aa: CASSPPGSGSYNEQFF
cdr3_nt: TGTGCCAGCTCACCACCAGGCAGCGGGAGCTACAATGAGCAGTTCTTC

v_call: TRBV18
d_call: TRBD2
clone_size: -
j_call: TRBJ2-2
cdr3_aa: CASSRVFRREGTGELFF
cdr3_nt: TGTGCCAGCTCAAGAGTCTTCCGGCGGGAGGGGACCGGGGAGCTGTTTTTT

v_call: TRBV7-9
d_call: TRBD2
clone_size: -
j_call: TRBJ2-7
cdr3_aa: CASSSLAGDHEQYF
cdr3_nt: TGTGCCAGCAGCTCCCTAGCGGGAGACCACGAGCAGTACTTC

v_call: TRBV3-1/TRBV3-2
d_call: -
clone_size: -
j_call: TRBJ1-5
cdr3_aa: CASSFSSGPIGQPQHF
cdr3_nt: TGTGCCAGCAGCTTCTCGTCCGGTCCCATAGGTCAGCCCCAGCATTTT

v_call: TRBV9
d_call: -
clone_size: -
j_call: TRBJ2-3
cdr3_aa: CASTKDAGSTDTQYF
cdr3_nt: TGTGCCAGCACGAAGGACGCGGGTAGCACAGATACGCAGTATTTT

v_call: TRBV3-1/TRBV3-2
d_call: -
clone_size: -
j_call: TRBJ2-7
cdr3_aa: CASSFKWDEQYF
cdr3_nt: TGTGCCAGCAGTTTTAAATGGGACGAGCAGTACTTC

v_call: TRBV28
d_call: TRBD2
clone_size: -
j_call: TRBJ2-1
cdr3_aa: CASTPGTSGSNEQFF
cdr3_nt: TGTGCCAGCACCCCTGGGACTAGCGGGAGCAATGAGCAGTTCTTC

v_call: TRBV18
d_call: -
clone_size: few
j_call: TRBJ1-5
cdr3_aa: CASSLLAGSNQPQHF
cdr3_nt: TGTGCCAGCTCACTACTAGCAGGGAGCAATCAGCCCCAGCATTTT

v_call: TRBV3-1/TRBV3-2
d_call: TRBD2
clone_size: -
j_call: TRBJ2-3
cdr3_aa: CASDRGRAGDTQYF
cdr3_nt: TGTGCCAGCGATCGCGGGAGGGCGGGAGATACGCAGTATTTT

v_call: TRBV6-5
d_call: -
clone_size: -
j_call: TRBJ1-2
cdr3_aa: CASSYSLTPYGYTF
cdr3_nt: TGTGCCAGCAGTTACTCTTTGACACCCTATGGCTACACCTTC

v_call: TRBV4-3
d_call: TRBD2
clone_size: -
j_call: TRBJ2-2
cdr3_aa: CASSQLPGLAGAGELFF
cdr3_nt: TGCGCCAGCAGCCAATTGCCGGGACTAGCGGGAGCCGGGGAGCTGTTTTTT

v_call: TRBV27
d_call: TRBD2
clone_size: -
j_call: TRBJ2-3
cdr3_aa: CASSFLAGAEDTQYF
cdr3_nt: TGTGCCAGCAGCTTCCTAGCGGGAGCTGAAGATACGCAGTATTTT

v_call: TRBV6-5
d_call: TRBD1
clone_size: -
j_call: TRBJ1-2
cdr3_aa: CASSYWGTGNYGYTF
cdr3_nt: TGTGCCAGCAGTTACTGGGGGACAGGGAACTATGGCTACACCTTC

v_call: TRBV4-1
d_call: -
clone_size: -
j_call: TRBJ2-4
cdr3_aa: CASSQDRATKNIQYF
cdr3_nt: TGCGCCAGCAGCCAAGATCGGGCGACCAAAAACATTCAGTACTTC

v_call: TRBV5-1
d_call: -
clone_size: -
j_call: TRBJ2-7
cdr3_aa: CASSLGQEAYEQYF
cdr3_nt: TGCGCCAGCAGCTTGGGACAGGAGGCCTACGAGCAGTACTTC

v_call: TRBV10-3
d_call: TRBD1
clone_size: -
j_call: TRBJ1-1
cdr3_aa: CAISVGQLNTEAFF
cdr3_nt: TGTGCCATCAGTGTGGGACAGTTGAACACTGAAGCTTTCTTT

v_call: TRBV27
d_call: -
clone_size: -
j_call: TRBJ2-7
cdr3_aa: CASSTLLGSYEQYF
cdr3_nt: TGTGCCAGCAGTACCTTATTGGGTTCCTACGAGCAGTACTTC

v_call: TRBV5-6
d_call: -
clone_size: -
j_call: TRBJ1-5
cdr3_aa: CASTILGRGNQPQHF
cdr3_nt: TGTGCCAGCACGATCTTAGGGCGAGGAAATCAGCCCCAGCATTTT

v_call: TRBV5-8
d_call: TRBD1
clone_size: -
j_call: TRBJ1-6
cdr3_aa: CASSLNRGPGSPLHF
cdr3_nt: TGTGCCAGCAGCTTAAACAGGGGACCTGGTTCACCCCTCCACTTT

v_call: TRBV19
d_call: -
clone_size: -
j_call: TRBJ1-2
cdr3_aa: CASSREQIYGYTF
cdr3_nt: TGTGCCAGTAGTAGAGAACAGATCTATGGCTACACCTTC